The clone carrying this T cell receptor (beta chain) has just one count. As yet, its antigen is unknown. The CDR3 has 14 residues. CDR1 and CDR2 (germline): SGHRS, YFSETQ. V was cut by 0 bases and J by 2 bases, with 8 bases left in between. Only in-frame clones appear in the TCRdb table, and some are missing; sequencing was by immunoSEQ multiplex PCR. The table includes tens of thousands of clones, under 90% detected once. This record comes from a study of T cell responses to AZD1222 COVID-19 vaccine. Broader study findings: CD4 TCRs covered the whole spike, strongest at regions 160-218 and 743-854. When two AZD1222 doses had been given, Spike-specific TCR breadth and depth rose.

The J gene is TRBJ2-5, the V gene TRBV5-1; D perhaps matches TRBD2 (5 bases). The material was peripheral blood, obtained on day 0 of MenACWY control vaccination. The sequence was collected from an adult in good health. The CDR3 loop reads CASSLAAGQETQYF. CDR3 nucleotide sequence: TGCGCCAGCAGCTTGGCCGCGGGTCAAGAGACCCAGTACTTC.